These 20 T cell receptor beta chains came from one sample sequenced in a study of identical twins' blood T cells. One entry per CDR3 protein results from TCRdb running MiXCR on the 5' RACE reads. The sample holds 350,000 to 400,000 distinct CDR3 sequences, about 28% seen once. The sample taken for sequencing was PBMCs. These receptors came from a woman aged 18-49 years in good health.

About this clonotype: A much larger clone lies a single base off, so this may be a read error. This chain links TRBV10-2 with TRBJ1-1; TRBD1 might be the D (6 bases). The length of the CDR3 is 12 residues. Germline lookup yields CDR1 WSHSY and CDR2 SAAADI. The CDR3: CSSNQGSTEAFF. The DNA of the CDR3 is TGCTCCAGCAATCAGGGGAGCACTGAAGCTTTCTTT.

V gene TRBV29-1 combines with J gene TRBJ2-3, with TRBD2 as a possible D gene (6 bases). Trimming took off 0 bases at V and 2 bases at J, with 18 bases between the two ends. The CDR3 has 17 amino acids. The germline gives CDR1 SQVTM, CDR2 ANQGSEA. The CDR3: CSVEDRGSGLITDTQYF. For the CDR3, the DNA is TGCAGCGTTGAAGATCGCGGTAGCGGACTGATCACAGATACGCAGTATTTT.

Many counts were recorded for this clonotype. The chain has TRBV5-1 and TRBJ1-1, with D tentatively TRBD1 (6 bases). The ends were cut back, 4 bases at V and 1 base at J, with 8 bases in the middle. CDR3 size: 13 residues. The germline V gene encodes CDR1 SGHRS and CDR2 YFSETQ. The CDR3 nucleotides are TGCGCCAGCAGCGCGGGACAGAACACTGAAGCTTTCTTT. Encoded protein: CASSAGQNTEAFF.

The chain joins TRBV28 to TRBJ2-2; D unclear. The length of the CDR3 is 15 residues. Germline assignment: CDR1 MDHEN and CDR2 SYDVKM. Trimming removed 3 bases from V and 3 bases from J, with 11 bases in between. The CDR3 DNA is TGTGCCAGCAGTTTTCGCGATGTCTACACCGGGGAGCTGTTTTTT. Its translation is CASSFRDVYTGELFF.

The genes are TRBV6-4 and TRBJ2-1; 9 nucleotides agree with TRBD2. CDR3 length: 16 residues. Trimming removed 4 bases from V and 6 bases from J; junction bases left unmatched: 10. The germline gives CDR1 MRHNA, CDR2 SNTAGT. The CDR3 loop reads CASSVGVGSGSNEQFF. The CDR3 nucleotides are TGTGCCAGCAGTGTGGGAGTTGGTAGCGGGAGCAATGAGCAGTTCTTC.

As DNA, the CDR3 is TGTGCCAGCAGTTTACGTCTGGGACAGGGTCTAAGGGGCTACACCTTC. This codes for CASSLRLGQGLRGYTF. The gene calls are TRBV27 and TRBJ1-2; 9 positions match TRBD1. CDR3 length: 16 amino acids. V trimming: 2 bases; J trimming: 8 bases; junction bases outside the gene matches: 12. From germline, CDR1 is MNHEY and CDR2 SMNVEV (reference sequence).

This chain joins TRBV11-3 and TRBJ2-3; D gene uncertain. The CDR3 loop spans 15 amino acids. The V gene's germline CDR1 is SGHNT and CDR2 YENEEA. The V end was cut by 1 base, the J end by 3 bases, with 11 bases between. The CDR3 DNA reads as TGTGCCAGCAGCTTAGGGATTGAGTTAACAGATACGCAGTATTTT. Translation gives CASSLGIELTDTQYF.

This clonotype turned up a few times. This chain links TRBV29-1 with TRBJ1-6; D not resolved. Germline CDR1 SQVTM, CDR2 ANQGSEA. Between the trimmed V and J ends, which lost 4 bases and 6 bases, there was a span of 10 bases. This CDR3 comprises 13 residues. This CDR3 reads CSVGAEPNSPLHF. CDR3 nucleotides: TGCAGCGTTGGGGCTGAACCTAATTCACCCCTCCACTTT.

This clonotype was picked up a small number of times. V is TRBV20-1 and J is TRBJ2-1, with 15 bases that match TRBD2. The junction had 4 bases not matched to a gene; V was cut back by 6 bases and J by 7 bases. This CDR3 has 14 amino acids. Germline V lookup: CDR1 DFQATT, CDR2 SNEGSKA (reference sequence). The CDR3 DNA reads TGCAGTGCCAATGGACTAGCGGGAGGGAATGAGCAGTTCTTC. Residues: CSANGLAGGNEQFF.

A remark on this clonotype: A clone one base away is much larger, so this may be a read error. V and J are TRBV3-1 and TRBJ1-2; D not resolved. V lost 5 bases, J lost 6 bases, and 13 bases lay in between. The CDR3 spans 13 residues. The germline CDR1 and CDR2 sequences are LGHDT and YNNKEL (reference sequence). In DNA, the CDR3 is TGTGCCAGCAGCTTCCCCGGGTTCAATGGCTACACCTTC. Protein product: CASSFPGFNGYTF.

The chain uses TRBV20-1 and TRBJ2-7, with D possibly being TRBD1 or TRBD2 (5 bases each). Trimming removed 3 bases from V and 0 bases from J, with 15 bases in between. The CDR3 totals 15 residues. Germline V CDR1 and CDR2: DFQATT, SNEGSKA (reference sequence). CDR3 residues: CSASVPGASSYEQYF. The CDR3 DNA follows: TGCAGTGCTAGTGTCCCCGGGGCTAGCTCCTACGAGCAGTACTTC.

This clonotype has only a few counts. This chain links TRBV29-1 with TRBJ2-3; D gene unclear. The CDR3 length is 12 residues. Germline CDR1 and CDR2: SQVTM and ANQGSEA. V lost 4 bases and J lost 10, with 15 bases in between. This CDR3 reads CSVGGIPSAQYF. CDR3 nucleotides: TGCAGCGTTGGGGGTATCCCTTCGGCGCAGTATTTT.

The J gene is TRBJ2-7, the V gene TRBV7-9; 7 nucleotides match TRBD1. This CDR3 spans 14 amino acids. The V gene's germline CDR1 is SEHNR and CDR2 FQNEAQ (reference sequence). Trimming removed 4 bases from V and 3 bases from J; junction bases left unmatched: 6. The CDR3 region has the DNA TGTGCCAGCAGCTCCGGGACAGTACTCTACGAGCAGTACTTC. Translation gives CASSSGTVLYEQYF.

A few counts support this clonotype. This CDR3 reads CSVGEGYYGYTF. The CDR3 DNA follows: TGCAGCGTTGGAGAGGGCTACTATGGCTACACCTTC. The rearrangement joins TRBV29-1 to TRBJ1-2; D is uncertain. The CDR3 is 12 amino acids. In germline, CDR1 is SQVTM, CDR2 ANQGSEA. Trimming stripped 4 bases from V and 3 bases from J, with 9 bases between.

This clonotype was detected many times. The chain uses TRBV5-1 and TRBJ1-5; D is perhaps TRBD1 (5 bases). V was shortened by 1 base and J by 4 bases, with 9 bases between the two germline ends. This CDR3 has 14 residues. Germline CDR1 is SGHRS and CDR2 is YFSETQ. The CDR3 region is CASSLTGPNQPQHF. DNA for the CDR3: TGCGCCAGCAGCTTGACAGGCCCAAATCAGCCCCAGCATTTT.

This CDR3 reads CASSLASFVLSRDTQYF. CDR3 DNA sequence: TGTGCCAGCAGCTTAGCGAGTTTTGTCCTCAGCAGGGATACGCAGTATTTT. The chain links TRBV7-2 to TRBJ2-3, with no clear D. The CDR3 loop spans 17 amino acids. The ends were cut back, 0 bases at V and 6 bases at J, with 19 bases in the middle. Germline lookup yields CDR1 SGHTA and CDR2 FQGNSA.

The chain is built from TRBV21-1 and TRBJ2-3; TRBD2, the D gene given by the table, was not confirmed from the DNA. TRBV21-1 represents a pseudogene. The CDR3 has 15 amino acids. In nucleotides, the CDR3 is TGTGCCAGCGGCAAAGAGCGGGAGGGCACAGATACGCAGTATTTT. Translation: CASGKEREGTDTQYF.

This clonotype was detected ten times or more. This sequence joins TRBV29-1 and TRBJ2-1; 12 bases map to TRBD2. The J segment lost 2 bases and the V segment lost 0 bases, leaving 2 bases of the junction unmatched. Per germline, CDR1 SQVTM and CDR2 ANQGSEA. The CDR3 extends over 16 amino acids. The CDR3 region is CSVEEGLAGTYNEQFF. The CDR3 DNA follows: TGCAGCGTTGAAGAGGGACTAGCGGGCACCTACAATGAGCAGTTCTTC.

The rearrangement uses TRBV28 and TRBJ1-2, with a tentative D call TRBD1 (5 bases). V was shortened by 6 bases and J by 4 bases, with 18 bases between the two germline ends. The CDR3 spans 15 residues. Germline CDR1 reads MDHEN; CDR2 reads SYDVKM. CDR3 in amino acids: CASSEPFQGIYGYTF. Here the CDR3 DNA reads TGTGCCAGCAGCGAGCCCTTCCAGGGTATCTATGGCTACACCTTC.

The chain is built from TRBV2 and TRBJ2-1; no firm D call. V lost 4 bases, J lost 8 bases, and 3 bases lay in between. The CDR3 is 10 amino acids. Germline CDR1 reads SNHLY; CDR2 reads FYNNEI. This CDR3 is CASSAYEQFF. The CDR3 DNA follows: TGTGCCAGCAGTGCTTATGAGCAGTTCTTC.